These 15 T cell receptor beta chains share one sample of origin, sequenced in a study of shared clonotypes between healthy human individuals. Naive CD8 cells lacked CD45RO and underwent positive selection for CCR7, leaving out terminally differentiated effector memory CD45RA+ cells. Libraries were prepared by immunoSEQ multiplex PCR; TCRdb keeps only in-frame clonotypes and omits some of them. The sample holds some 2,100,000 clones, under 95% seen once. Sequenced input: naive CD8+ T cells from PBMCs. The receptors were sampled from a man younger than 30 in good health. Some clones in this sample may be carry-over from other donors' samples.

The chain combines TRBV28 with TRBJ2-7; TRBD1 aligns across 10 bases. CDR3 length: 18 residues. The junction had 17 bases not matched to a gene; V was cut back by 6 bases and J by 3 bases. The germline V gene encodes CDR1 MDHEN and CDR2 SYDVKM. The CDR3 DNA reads TGTGCCAGCAGCCTCAGCCGGGACAGGGGCCGAGTCAACTACGAGCAGTACTTC. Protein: CASSLSRDRGRVNYEQYF.

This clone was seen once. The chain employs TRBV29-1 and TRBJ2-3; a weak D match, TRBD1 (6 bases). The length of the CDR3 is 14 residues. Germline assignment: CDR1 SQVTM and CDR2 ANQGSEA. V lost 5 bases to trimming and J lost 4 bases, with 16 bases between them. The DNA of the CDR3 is TGCAGCGTTTTTCAGGGGATGAGCGCAGATACGCAGTATTTT. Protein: CSVFQGMSADTQYF.

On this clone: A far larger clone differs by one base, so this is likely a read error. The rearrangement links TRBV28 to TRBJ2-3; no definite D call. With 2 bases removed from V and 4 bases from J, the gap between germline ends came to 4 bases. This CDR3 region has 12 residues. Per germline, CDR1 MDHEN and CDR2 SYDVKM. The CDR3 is CASSLEADTQYF. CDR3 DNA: TGTGCCAGCAGTTTAGAGGCAGATACGCAGTATTTT.

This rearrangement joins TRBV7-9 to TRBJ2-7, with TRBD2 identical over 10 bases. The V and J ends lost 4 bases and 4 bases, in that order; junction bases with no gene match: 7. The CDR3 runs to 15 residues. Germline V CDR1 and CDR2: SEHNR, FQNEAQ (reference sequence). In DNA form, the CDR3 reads TGTGCCAGCAGCTCCTCTAGCGGGAGAGGTTACGAGCAGTACTTC. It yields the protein CASSSSSGRGYEQYF.

CDR3 protein: CASSSGDVGYNEQFF. In DNA, the CDR3 is TGTGCCAGCAGTTCAGGGGACGTGGGCTACAATGAGCAGTTCTTC. The chain recombines TRBV27 with TRBJ2-1, with a tentative D call TRBD1 (6 bases). Germline-derived CDR1 and CDR2 are MNHEY and SMNVEV (reference sequence). V was shortened by 4 bases and J by 3 bases, with 13 bases between the two germline ends. The CDR3 sequence is 15 residues long.

The DNA of the CDR3 is TGTGCCAGAAGCTTGGCTCGGTCCGTACCCCATCAGCCCCAGCATTTT. It encodes CARSLARSVPHQPQHF. The chain joins TRBV5-3 to TRBJ1-5, with no clear D. TRBV5-3 qualifies as an ORF whose function is uncertain. V was pared by 0 bases and J by 5 bases, with 15 bases between. This CDR3 spans 16 amino acids.

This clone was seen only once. This CDR3 reads CASSPVGSKSLNEQFF. The DNA for the CDR3 is TGTGCCAGCAGCCCGGTGGGTAGCAAGAGCCTCAATGAGCAGTTCTTC. The J gene is TRBJ2-1, the V gene TRBV7-8; unclear D gene. The CDR3 covers 16 residues. V was trimmed by 5 bases and J by 6 bases, leaving 20 bases between them. Germline V CDR1 and CDR2: SGHVS, FQNEAQ.

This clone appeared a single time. The CDR3 reads CASSSPGDTGELFF. DNA of the CDR3: TGTGCCAGCAGCTCCCCCGGAGACACCGGGGAGCTGTTTTTT. This chain joins TRBV7-9 and TRBJ2-2, with D hard to call. V lost 4 bases to trimming and J lost 3 bases, with 9 bases between them. Germline CDR1 and CDR2: SEHNR and FQNEAQ (reference sequence). This CDR3 has 14 residues. Variable domain in full (rest from reference TRBV7-9 and TRBJ2-2): DTGVSQNPRHKITKRGQNVTFRCDPISEHNRLYWYRQTLGQGPEFLTYFQNEAQLEKSRLLSDRFSAERPKGSFSTLEIQRTEQGDSAMYLCASSSPGDTGELFFGEGSRLTVL.

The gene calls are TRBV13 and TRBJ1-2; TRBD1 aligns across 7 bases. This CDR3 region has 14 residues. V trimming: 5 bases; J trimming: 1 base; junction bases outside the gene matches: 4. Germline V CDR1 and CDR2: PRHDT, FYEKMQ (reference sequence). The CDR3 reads CASSPGQINYGYTF. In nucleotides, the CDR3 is TGTGCCAGCAGCCCGGGACAGATTAACTATGGCTACACCTTC.

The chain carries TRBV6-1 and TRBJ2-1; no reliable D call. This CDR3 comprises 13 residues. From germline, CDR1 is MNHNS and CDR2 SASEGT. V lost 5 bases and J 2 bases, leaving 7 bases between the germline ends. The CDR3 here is CASSTNPYNEQFF. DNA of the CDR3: TGTGCCAGCAGTACCAACCCCTACAATGAGCAGTTCTTC.

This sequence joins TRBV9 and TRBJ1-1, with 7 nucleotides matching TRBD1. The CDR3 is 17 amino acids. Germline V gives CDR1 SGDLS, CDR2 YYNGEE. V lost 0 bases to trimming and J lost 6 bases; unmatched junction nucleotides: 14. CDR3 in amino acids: CASSVEVRTGYRSEAFF. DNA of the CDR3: TGTGCCAGCAGCGTAGAGGTTCGGACAGGTTATCGCTCTGAAGCTTTCTTT. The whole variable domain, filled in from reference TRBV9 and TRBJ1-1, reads DSGVTQTPKHLITATGQRVTLRCSPRSGDLSVYWYQQSLDQGLQFLIQYYNGEERAKGNILERFSAQQFPDLHSELNLSSLELGDSALYFCASSVEVRTGYRSEAFFGQGTRLTVV.

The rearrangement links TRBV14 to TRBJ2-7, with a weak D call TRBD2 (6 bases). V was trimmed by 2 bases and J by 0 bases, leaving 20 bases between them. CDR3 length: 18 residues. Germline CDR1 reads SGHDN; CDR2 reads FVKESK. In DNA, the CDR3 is TGTGCCAGCAGCCAACCTTTCGGCCCAGCGGAGGGCTCCTACGAGCAGTACTTC. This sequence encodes CASSQPFGPAEGSYEQYF.

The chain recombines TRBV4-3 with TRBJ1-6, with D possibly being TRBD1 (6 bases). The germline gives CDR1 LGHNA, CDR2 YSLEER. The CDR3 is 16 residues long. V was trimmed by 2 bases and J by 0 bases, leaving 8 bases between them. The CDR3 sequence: CASSQHRASYNSPLHF. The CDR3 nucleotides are TGCGCCAGCAGCCAACACAGGGCCTCCTATAATTCACCCCTCCACTTT.

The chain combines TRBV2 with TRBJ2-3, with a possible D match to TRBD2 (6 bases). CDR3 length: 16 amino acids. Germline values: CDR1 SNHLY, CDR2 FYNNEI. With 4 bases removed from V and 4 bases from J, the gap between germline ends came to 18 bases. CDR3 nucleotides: TGTGCCAGCAGTGCTGTTACCGGGAGCCCTCCAGATACGCAGTATTTT. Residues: CASSAVTGSPPDTQYF.

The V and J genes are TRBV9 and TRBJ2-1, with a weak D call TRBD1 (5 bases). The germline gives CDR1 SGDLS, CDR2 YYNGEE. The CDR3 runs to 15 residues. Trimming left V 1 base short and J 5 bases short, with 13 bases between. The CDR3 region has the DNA TGTGCCAGCAGCGTAACCGACTGGGGCCACAATGAGCAGTTCTTC. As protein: CASSVTDWGHNEQFF.